This T cell receptor (beta chain) was obtained from a study of T-cell reconstitution after alpha-beta-depleted transplantation in children. This clonotype was counted many times. Unique molecular identifiers were incorporated when the TCRbeta library was constructed. TCRdb independently ran MiXCR on the PCR reads; one entry per CDR3 protein. The sample carries a few hundred thousand distinct CDR3 sequences, approximately 9.8% recorded once. The TCR sequence derives from a human donor who donated a stem cell graft to a child with SCID. This material consisted of PBMCs from the stem cell graft donor, taken from the stem cell graft.

The CDR3 sequence: CSASAGPQGDTQYF. The DNA of the CDR3 is TGCAGTGCATCCGCGGGCCCCCAAGGGGATACGCAGTATTTT. V usage is TRBV20-1 and J usage is TRBJ2-3, with D possibly TRBD2 on 5 matching bases. The CDR3 length is 14 residues. V gave up 6 bases and J gave up 6 bases, with 19 bases separating them. Per the germline V gene, CDR1 is DFQATT and CDR2 is SNEGSKA (reference sequence).